This T cell receptor beta chain came from a study of blood T cell repertoires in COVID-19. Study-level background: Researchers got acute and convalescent COVID-19 samples from the United States, Italy and Spain. Sample material is recorded as cDNA or gDNA derived from T cells, B-cell-depleted T cells, or PBMCs.

Participant reports of clinical history set cohort assignment. Profiled with immunoSEQ multiplex PCR; TCRdb holds only in-frame clones, not every one. The sample consists of about 370,000 clones, roughly nine tenths of them appearing once. Per germline, CDR1 KGHSH and CDR2 LQKENI. The V gene lost 4 bases and the J gene lost 0 bases, with 10 bases spanning the gap. There are 15 residues in the CDR3. V gene TRBV18 combines with J gene TRBJ2-1, with D perhaps TRBD2 (6 bases). This clonotype originated in a middle-aged woman who had been exposed to COVID-19. The sequenced sample consisted of PBMCs or T cells enriched from blood (not recorded which). CDR3 in DNA: TGTGCCAGCTCACTGGCGGGGTCCTCCTACAATGAGCAGTTCTTC. Its translation: CASSLAGSSYNEQFF.